The rows below give T cell receptor beta chains drawn from one sample of a study of blood T cell repertoires in COVID-19. Here immunoSEQ multiplex PCR was the method, and the copy in TCRdb shows in-frame clones only, minus some. The table includes about 70,000 clones, approximately 90% detected once. Sequenced input: peripheral blood. The receptor source for this set is a man between 65 and 79 years old with active COVID-19. Both conserved end residues are part of each CDR3. D genes are given only for firm matches. Expanded clones are given a class, and other clones once, few, many or no size at all.

d_gene	v_gene	j_gene	abundance	CDR3nt	CDR3aa
-	TRBV6-5	TRBJ1-6	-	TGTGCCAGCACCCAGGGAGGTTCACCCCTCCACTTT	CASTQGGSPLHF
TRBD1	TRBV6-5	TRBJ1-1	once	TGTGCCAGCAGCCGACAGGGGGGAGAAGCTTTCTTT	CASSRQGGEAFF
TRBD2	TRBV2	TRBJ2-7	few	TGTGCCAGCACCGGACTAGCAACCTACGAGCAGTACTTC	CASTGLATYEQYF
-	TRBV27	TRBJ1-1	-	TGTGCCAGCCACCCCTGGCAGGTGGGTGCTGAAGCTTTCTTT	CASHPWQVGAEAFF
-	TRBV7-3	TRBJ2-3	-	TGTGCCAGCAGCTTAGGGCTGGGCACAGATACGCAGTATTTT	CASSLGLGTDTQYF
-	TRBV3-1/TRBV3-2	TRBJ1-4	-	TGTGCCAGCAGCCTTGGGACACCTGCAACTAATGAAAAACTGTTTTTT	CASSLGTPATNEKLFF
-	TRBV6-2/TRBV6-3	TRBJ1-4	-	TGTGCCAGCAGTTACACGGACACCCAATTTGGACTGTTTTTT	CASSYTDTQFGLFF
-	TRBV5-1	TRBJ2-3	-	TGCGCCAGCACCGCGGATTCTAGCACAGATACGCAGTATTTT	CASTADSSTDTQYF
-	TRBV6-5	TRBJ2-7	-	TGTGCCTCCGTGATTAGGGGGGGTTCCTACGAGCAGTACTTC	CASVIRGGSYEQYF
TRBD2	TRBV7-2	TRBJ2-1	-	TGTGCCAGCAGCCCAAGAGCGGGAGTGTCCTACAATGAGCAGTTCTTC	CASSPRAGVSYNEQFF
-	TRBV4-3	TRBJ1-6	once	TGCGCCAGCAGCCAAGATGGGGGGTCCCCATGGGCCCTCCACTTT	CASSQDGGSPWALHF
-	TRBV5-4	TRBJ2-5	-	TGTGCCAGCAGCTTCGGGGTAGCCCAAGGGGAGACCCAGTACTTC	CASSFGVAQGETQYF
-	TRBV13	TRBJ1-1	-	TGTGCCAGCAGCGACCGCCGCGGGGGGCGGGCCACTGAAGCTTTCTTT	CASSDRRGGRATEAFF
TRBD1	TRBV19	TRBJ1-5	once	TGTGCCAGACCGGGACAGGGCCAAAATCAGCCCCAGCATTTT	CARPGQGQNQPQHF
TRBD2	TRBV10-1	TRBJ2-7	few	TGCGCCACCCGCCCCGGGACTAGCGGCCCCAAGTACTTC	CATRPGTSGPKYF
-	TRBV19	TRBJ1-2	-	TGTGCCAGTGGTTGGGGCAGGGACTCAAACTATGGCTACACCTTC	CASGWGRDSNYGYTF
-	TRBV7-2	TRBJ2-5	-	TGTGCCAGCAGCCCACGGCGGCGGGGTCAAGAGACCCAGTACTTC	CASSPRRRGQETQYF
-	TRBV28	TRBJ1-2	-	TGTGCCAGCAGTTGGGGAGGAACAGCAGCTAACTATGGCTACACCTTC	CASSWGGTAANYGYTF
-	TRBV4-1	TRBJ1-3	-	TGCGCCAGCAGCCACAACGGGGACACCATATATTTT	CASSHNGDTIYF
TRBD1	TRBV6-5	TRBJ1-1	-	TGTGCCACCCTAAGGGGGCCCCGGGGCACTGAAGCTTTCTTT	CATLRGPRGTEAFF
TRBD2	TRBV25-1	TRBJ2-3	-	TGTGCCAGCAGGCACACCCTAGCGGGATTGGGCGATACGCAGTATTTT	CASRHTLAGLGDTQYF
-	TRBV27	TRBJ1-2	few	TGTGCCACCAAGGGGGGGGGACGTGGCTACACCTTC	CATKGGGRGYTF
-	TRBV5-6	TRBJ2-7	many	TGTGCCAGCAGCCCGGGTCCCAGGGAAGCCTACGAGCAGTACTTC	CASSPGPREAYEQYF
-	TRBV18	TRBJ1-6	-	TGTGCCAGCTCACCACCTTCCCTCCCCAATTCACCCCTCCACTTT	CASSPPSLPNSPLHF
-	TRBV10-3	TRBJ2-7	-	TGTGCCATCAGTCAACTAGCTGACGGCTCCTACGAGCAGTACTTC	CAISQLADGSYEQYF
TRBD1	TRBV5-4	TRBJ2-7	-	TGTGCCAGCAGGGGGGCCGGGACAGGTAGGGGCGAGCAGTACTTC	CASRGAGTGRGEQYF
-	TRBV7-9	TRBJ2-7	-	TGTGCCAGCAGCTTAGGGGCCCAGTACGAGCAGTACTTC	CASSLGAQYEQYF
-	TRBV6-6	TRBJ1-1	-	TGTGCCAGCGGGGGGGGCTCGACGAACACTGAAGCTTTCTTT	CASGGGSTNTEAFF
TRBD2	TRBV15	TRBJ2-5	-	TGTGCCACCAGCAGAGATTGGGGACTAGGGGAGACCCAGTACTTC	CATSRDWGLGETQYF
-	TRBV20-1	TRBJ2-7	few	TGCAGTGCTAGAGTCTTGAGCGAGCAGTACTTC	CSARVLSEQYF
-	TRBV11-2	TRBJ2-1	-	TGTGCCAGCAGCCCTCGGGGGGCCGGTGAGCAGTTCTTC	CASSPRGAGEQFF
TRBD1	TRBV4-3	TRBJ2-1	-	TGCGCCAGCAGCCGCGAACCGACAGGGGGAGGGGATGAGCAGTTCTTC	CASSREPTGGGDEQFF
TRBD2	TRBV7-2	TRBJ2-1	-	TGTGCCAGCAGCCCGGGGGGGGGACCCACCTCTAGTGAGCAGTTCTTC	CASSPGGGPTSSEQFF
-	TRBV28	TRBJ2-5	-	TGTGCCAGCAGTTTGGGGGCAGTCCAAGAGACCCAGTACTTC	CASSLGAVQETQYF
TRBD2	TRBV6-1	TRBJ2-5	-	TGTGCCAGCAGTGAAGGGCCGTCTAGCGGGAGTTGGCAAGAGACCCAGTACTTC	CASSEGPSSGSWQETQYF